The sequence of this TCR beta chain was determined in a study of technical replicates of blood from several donors. CDR1 and CDR2 (germline): MNHEY, SMNVEV (reference sequence). This CDR3 has 14 amino acids. V lost 6 bases to trimming and J lost 3 bases, with 15 bases between them. Libraries were prepared by immunoSEQ multiplex PCR; TCRdb keeps only in-frame clonotypes and omits some of them. The sample has about 76,000 clones, over 75% seen once. The chain carries TRBV27 and TRBJ2-7; tentative D call: TRBD1 (6 bases). Material for sequencing was T cells isolated from PBMCs. This TCR was recovered from a human donor in good health. The CDR3, as DNA: TGTGCCAGCAGGGACAGCCGTAGCTTCTACGAGCAGTACTTC. Translating it yields CASRDSRSFYEQYF.